Listed below are T cell receptor beta chains from one sample, sequenced in a study of T-cell memory formation after mild COVID-19. TCRdb processed the 5' RACE reads anew with MiXCR; each CDR3 protein has one entry. The table lists about 440,000 distinct CDR3 sequences, roughly 20% of them singletons. Sequences were obtained from PBMCs or a T cell subset sorted from them (not recorded which). These receptors all stem from an adult woman who had mild COVID-19 (a few samples of this study predate the infection). Cell type and time point are not known. Each CDR3 is given with its conserved first and last residue. Each record gives: J gene, V gene, D gene, clone size, CDR3 protein, CDR3 DNA. A D gene is named only where the DNA matches it firmly. Clone size is not always given. Where it is, it says once, few, many or a class for expanded clones.

>TRBJ1-4|TRBV7-9|TRBD1|many
CASSLEGQGWPRGSGKLFF
TGTGCCAGCAGCTTAGAGGGACAGGGCTGGCCCCGGGGATCCGGAAAACTGTTTTTT
>TRBJ1-1|TRBV24-1|TRBD1|few
CATSDGRRDSGKAFF
TGTGCCACCAGTGACGGACGCCGGGACAGCGGGAAGGCTTTCTTT
>TRBJ2-2|TRBV4-2|TRBD1|few
CASSQPGPARGRFTGELFF
TGTGCCAGCAGCCAACCCGGGCCCGCCAGGGGGCGATTCACCGGGGAGCTGTTTTTT
>TRBJ2-7|TRBV12-3/TRBV12-4|TRBD1|many
CASSFLRDSYYEQYF
TGTGCCAGCAGTTTCCTTCGGGACAGCTACTACGAGCAGTACTTC
>TRBJ2-7|TRBV2|-|-
CASGIGEQTYEQYF
TGTGCCAGCGGAATAGGAGAACAAACCTACGAGCAGTACTTC
>TRBJ2-1|TRBV5-1|TRBD1|few
CASSLDPGQGANEQFF
TGCGCCAGCAGCTTGGACCCGGGACAGGGGGCCAATGAGCAGTTCTTC
>TRBJ1-1|TRBV4-2|-|few
CASSQEKATEAFF
TGTGCCAGCAGCCAAGAAAAGGCCACTGAAGCTTTCTTT
>TRBJ1-2|TRBV14|-|many
CASSPTANYGYTF
TGTGCCAGCAGCCCGACAGCTAACTATGGCTACACCTTC
>TRBJ2-7|TRBV12-3/TRBV12-4|-|-
CASSLQVPDYEQYF
TGTGCCAGCAGTCTCCAGGTCCCGGACTACGAGCAGTACTTC
>TRBJ2-1|TRBV5-1|TRBD1|-
CASSLAPWDRVNEQFF
TGCGCCAGCAGCTTGGCCCCCTGGGACAGGGTTAATGAGCAGTTCTTC
>TRBJ2-1|TRBV7-2|-|-
CASSPTLGGNEQFF
TGTGCCAGCAGCCCTACACTTGGGGGAAATGAGCAGTTCTTC
>TRBJ1-1|TRBV6-5|-|-
CASGERLNTEAFF
TGTGCCAGCGGGGAACGGCTGAACACTGAAGCTTTCTTT
>TRBJ2-1|TRBV7-2|-|-
CASSFRSGVNEQFF
TGTGCCAGCAGCTTTAGGTCTGGGGTCAATGAGCAGTTCTTC
>TRBJ2-7|TRBV25-1|TRBD2|-
CASSEGLAGAKIVKYF
TGTGCCAGCAGTGAGGGACTAGCGGGGGCGAAGATAGTCAAGTACTTC
>TRBJ2-3|TRBV30|-|few
CAWSLPGQGALAGGLDTQYF
TGTGCCTGGAGTTTACCGGGACAGGGGGCACTAGCGGGAGGGTTGGATACGCAGTATTTT
>TRBJ2-2|TRBV7-8|-|few
CASSPDTNTGELFF
TGTGCCAGCAGCCCGGACACGAACACCGGGGAGCTGTTTTTT
>TRBJ2-7|TRBV10-3|-|-
CAISEVRGEQYF
TGTGCCATCAGTGAGGTCAGGGGCGAGCAGTACTTC
>TRBJ2-7|TRBV13|TRBD2|-
CASSPSGAGAVRNEQYF
TGTGCCAGCAGCCCGAGCGGGGCGGGAGCTGTTAGGAACGAGCAGTACTTC
>TRBJ2-2|TRBV7-3|TRBD1|-
CASSSHRGLDTGELFF
TGTGCCAGCAGCTCACACAGGGGGCTCGACACCGGGGAGCTGTTTTTT